The subject of this entry is one TCR beta chain. These data belong to a study of blood T cell repertoires in COVID-19. Clones were read by immunoSEQ multiplex PCR, and TCRdb kept only the in-frame ones, dropping some. The table lists fewer than 250,000 clones, around 87% of them singletons. The germline gives CDR1 LNHNV, CDR2 YYDKDF (reference sequence). V gave up 1 base and J gave up 7 bases, with 13 bases separating them. The CDR3 runs 15 residues. The chain uses TRBV15 and TRBJ1-4; the D gene is possibly TRBD1 (5 bases). The sample taken for sequencing was PBMCs or T cells enriched from blood (not recorded which). The clonotype comes from a man aged 25-45 years who had been exposed to COVID-19. The CDR3 sequence: CATSRGGGTGEKLFF. In nucleotides, the CDR3 is TGTGCCACCAGCAGAGGGGGGGGTACGGGTGAAAAACTGTTTTTT.